A single sample gave rise to the 2 T cell receptor beta chains below, sequenced in a study of response to subunit inactivated influenza vaccine. One entry per CDR3 protein, called by TCRdb with MiXCR from the RT-PCR reads. The sample has over 650,000 distinct CDR3 sequences; 15% to 20% are singletons. The input for sequencing was PBMCs from blood, taken more than 4 days after vaccination. These TCRs come from a man between 45 and 60 years old who received an inactivated influenza vaccine.

J is TRBJ2-7 and V is TRBV6-5; D is perhaps TRBD1 or TRBD2 (5 bases each). The germline V and J ends were trimmed by 2 bases and 5 bases, with 13 bases remaining between them. CDR3 length: 14 residues. Germline V CDR1 and CDR2: MNHEY, SVGAGI. The CDR3 sequence is CASSYRDPRDEQYF. CDR3 nucleotides: TGTGCCAGCAGTTACAGGGACCCGAGGGACGAGCAGTACTTC.

This clonotype was recorded a few times. The V gene is TRBV4-2, the J gene TRBJ1-1, with a tentative D call TRBD1 (5 bases). Per germline, CDR1 LGHNA and CDR2 YNFKEQ. The CDR3 has 15 residues. V was trimmed by 0 bases and J by 0 bases, leaving 8 bases between them. The CDR3 region is CASSQEWDLNTEAFF. The CDR3 DNA reads as TGTGCCAGCAGCCAAGAATGGGACCTGAACACTGAAGCTTTCTTT.